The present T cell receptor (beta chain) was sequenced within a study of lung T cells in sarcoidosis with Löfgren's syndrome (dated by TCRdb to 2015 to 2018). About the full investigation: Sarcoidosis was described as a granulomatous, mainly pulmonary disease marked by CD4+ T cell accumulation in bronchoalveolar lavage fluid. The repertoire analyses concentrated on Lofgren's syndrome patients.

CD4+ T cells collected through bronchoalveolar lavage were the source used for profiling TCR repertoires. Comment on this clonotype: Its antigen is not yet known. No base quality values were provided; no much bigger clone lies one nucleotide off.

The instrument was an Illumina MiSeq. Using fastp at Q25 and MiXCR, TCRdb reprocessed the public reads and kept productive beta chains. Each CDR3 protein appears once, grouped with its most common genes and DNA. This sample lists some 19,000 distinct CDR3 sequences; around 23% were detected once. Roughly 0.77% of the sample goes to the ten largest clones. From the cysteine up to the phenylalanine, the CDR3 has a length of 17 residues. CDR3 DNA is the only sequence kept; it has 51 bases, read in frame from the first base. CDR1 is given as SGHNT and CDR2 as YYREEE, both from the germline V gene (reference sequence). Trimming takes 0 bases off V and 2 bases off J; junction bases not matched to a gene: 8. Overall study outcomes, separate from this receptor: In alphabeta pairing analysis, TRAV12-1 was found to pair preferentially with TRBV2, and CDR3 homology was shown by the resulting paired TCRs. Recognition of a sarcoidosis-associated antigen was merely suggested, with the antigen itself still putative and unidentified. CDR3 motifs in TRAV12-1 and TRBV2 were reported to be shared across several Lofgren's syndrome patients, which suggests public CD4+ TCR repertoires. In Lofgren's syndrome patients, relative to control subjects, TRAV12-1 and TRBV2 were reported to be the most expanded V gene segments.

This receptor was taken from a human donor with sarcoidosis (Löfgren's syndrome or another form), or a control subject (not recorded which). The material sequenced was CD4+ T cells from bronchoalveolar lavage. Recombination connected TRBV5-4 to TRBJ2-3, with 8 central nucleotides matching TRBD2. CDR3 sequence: CASSLATSGGITDTQYF. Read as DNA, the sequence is TGTGCCAGCAGCTTGGCCACTAGCGGAGGGATCACAGATACGCAGTATTTT.